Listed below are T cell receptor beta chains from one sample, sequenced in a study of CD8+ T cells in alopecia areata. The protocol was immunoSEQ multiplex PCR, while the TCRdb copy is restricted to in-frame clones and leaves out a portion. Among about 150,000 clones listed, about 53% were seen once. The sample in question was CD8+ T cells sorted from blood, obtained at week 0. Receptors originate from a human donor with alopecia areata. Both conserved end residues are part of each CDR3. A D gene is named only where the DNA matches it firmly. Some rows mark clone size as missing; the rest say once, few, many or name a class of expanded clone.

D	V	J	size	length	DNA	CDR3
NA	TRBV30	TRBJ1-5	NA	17	TGTGCCTTGGATATCGGCGAGGGCTCGTTGGGCAATCAGCCCCAGCATTTT	CALDIGEGSLGNQPQHF
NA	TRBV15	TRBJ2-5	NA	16	TGTGCCACCAGCAGAGTTGCGCAGGGGACACAAGAGACCCAGTACTTC	CATSRVAQGTQETQYF
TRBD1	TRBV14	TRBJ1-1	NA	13	TGTGCCAGCAGCTTTGGGACAGCCACTGAAGCTTTCTTT	CASSFGTATEAFF
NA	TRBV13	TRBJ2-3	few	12	TGTGCCAGCAGCGAGAACACAGATACGCAGTATTTT	CASSENTDTQYF
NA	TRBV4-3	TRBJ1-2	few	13	TGCGCCAGCAGCCAAGGACCTAACTATGGCTACACCTTC	CASSQGPNYGYTF
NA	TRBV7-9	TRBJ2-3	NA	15	TGTGCCAGCAGCTTATCCTGGCAGTCCACAGATACGCAGTATTTT	CASSLSWQSTDTQYF
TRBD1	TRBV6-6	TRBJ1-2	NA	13	TGTGCCAGCGTAGGACAGGGGACTCGGGGCTACACCTTC	CASVGQGTRGYTF
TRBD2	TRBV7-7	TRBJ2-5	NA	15	TGTGCCAGCAGCTTGGCTAGCGGGGGCGGCGGGACCCAGTACTTC	CASSLASGGGGTQYF
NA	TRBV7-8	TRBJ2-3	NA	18	TGTGCCAGCAGCCTCTCACCGTACCTGGCAGGGTCAGCAGATACGCAGTATTTT	CASSLSPYLAGSADTQYF
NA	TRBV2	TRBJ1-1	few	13	TGTGCCAGCAGCCGAACAAGGAACACTGAAGCTTTCTTT	CASSRTRNTEAFF
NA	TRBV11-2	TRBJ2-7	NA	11	TGTGCCAGCAGCCACAGACAAGAGCAGTACTTC	CASSHRQEQYF
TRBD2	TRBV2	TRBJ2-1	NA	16	TGTGCCAGCAGTGATACCCGAGCGGGGGGGTACAATGAGCAGTTCTTC	CASSDTRAGGYNEQFF
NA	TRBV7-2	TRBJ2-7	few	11	TGTGCCAGCACCGACTCCTACGAGCAGTACTTC	CASTDSYEQYF
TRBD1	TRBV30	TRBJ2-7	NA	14	TGTGCCTGGAGAACGGGACAGGGGAGTTACGAGCAGTACTTC	CAWRTGQGSYEQYF
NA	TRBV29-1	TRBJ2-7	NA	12	TGCAGCGTTGAGCTAGCTGATTACGAGCAGTACTTC	CSVELADYEQYF
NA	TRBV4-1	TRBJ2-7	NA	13	TGCGCCAGCAGCCAAAAGACAGGTATCGGGCAGTACTTC	CASSQKTGIGQYF
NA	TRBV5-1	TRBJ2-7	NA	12	TGCGCCAGCAGCTCCGGAGCCTACGAGCAGTACTTC	CASSSGAYEQYF
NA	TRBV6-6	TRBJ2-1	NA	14	TGTGCCAGCAGGGGCTCGAGCTCCTACAATGAGCAGTTCTTC	CASRGSSSYNEQFF
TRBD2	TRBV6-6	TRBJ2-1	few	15	TGTGCCAGCAGTTATGACGGGGGGATCAGGAATGAGCAGTTCTTC	CASSYDGGIRNEQFF
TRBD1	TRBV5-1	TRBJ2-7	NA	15	TGCGCCAGCAGCCCAGAACAGGGGACCTCCTACGAGCAGTACTTC	CASSPEQGTSYEQYF
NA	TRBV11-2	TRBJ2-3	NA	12	TGTGCCAGCAGTCCTCCGGGCGATACGCAGTATTTT	CASSPPGDTQYF
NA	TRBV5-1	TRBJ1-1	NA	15	TGCGCCAGCAGGATAGGCTATGGGCCTAACACTGAAGCTTTCTTT	CASRIGYGPNTEAFF
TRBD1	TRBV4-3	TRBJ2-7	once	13	TGCGCCAGCAGCCAAGATACAGGGGCCGAGCAGTACTTC	CASSQDTGAEQYF
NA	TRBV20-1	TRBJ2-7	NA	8	TGCGGAGGAGAGGCGCAGTACTTC	CGGEAQYF
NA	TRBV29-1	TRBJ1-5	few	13	TGCAGCGTTGAGGAGGGGGACAATCAGCCCCAGCATTTT	CSVEEGDNQPQHF
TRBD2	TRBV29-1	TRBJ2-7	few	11	TGCAGCGTACTAGCGGACTACGAGCAGTACTTC	CSVLADYEQYF
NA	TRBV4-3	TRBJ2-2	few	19	TGCGCCAGCAGCCTAGACCGGGACTTCCCGCTATTAAGCTCCGGGGAGCTGTTTTTT	CASSLDRDFPLLSSGELFF
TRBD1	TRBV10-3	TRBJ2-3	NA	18	TGTGCCATCAGTGAGACCGACAGGGGGCAAAGTTTCACAGATACGCAGTATTTT	CAISETDRGQSFTDTQYF
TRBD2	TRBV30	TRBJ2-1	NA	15	TGTGCCTGGGACCCTAGCGGGGCCTCCTACAATGAGCAGTTCTTC	CAWDPSGASYNEQFF
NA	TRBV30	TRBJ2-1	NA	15	TGTGCCTGGAGTGTACAGGGCAGAAGAAGAAATGAGCAGTTCTTC	CAWSVQGRRRNEQFF
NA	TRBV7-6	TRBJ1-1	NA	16	TGTGCCAGCAGCTTAAGGTCGAGGGGAGTTAACACTGAAGCTTTCTTT	CASSLRSRGVNTEAFF
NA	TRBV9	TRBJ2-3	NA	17	TGTGCCAGCAGCGTAGCTGGGACACGACCCCCCACAGATACGCAGTATTTT	CASSVAGTRPPTDTQYF
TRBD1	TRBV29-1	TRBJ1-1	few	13	TGCAGCGTTGCTCCAGGGGGGCACACTGAAGCTTTCTTT	CSVAPGGHTEAFF
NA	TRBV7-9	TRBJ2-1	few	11	TGTGCCAGCAGCTTAGGTGTCGAGCAGTTCTTC	CASSLGVEQFF
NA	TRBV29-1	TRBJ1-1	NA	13	TGCAGCGTCCGAAGGGAGGGTAGACCTGAAGCTTTCTTT	CSVRREGRPEAFF
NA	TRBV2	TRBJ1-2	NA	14	TGTGCCAGCAGTGAAACGGATCCTAACTATGGCTACACCTTC	CASSETDPNYGYTF
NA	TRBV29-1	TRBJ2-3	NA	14	TGCAGCGTTGTGCTAGCTTTACCCACAGATACGCAGTATTTT	CSVVLALPTDTQYF
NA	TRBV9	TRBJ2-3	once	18	TGTGCCAGCAGCACCCGTGAGGTGGGGGGCGTTTTCACAGATACGCAGTATTTT	CASSTREVGGVFTDTQYF
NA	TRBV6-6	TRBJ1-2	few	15	TGTGCCAGCAGTTACGGGGGGGAGTCAGACTATGGCTACACCTTC	CASSYGGESDYGYTF